The 32 T cell receptor beta chains given below trace back to one sample, sequenced in a study of T cells after yellow fever vaccination. TCRdb re-analysed the 5' RACE reads in MiXCR, keeping a single row per CDR3 protein. The table has approximately 610,000 distinct CDR3 sequences, less than 20% seen once. The material was PBMCs, obtained less than 6 days after the first yellow fever vaccination. All receptors derive from a man younger than 35 who received the YFV17D yellow fever vaccine.

The CDR3 DNA reads as TGCAGCGTTGTGACCGCGGGGGAGACGCAGTATTTT. The encoded protein is CSVVTAGETQYF. The chain carries TRBV29-1 and TRBJ2-3; 7 bases map to TRBD2. The CDR3 is 12 amino acids. The junction had 7 bases not matched to a gene; V was cut back by 4 bases and J by 9 bases. Per the germline V gene, CDR1 is SQVTM and CDR2 is ANQGSEA.

This rearrangement joins TRBV7-2 to TRBJ2-5; D is ambiguous. CDR1 and CDR2 (germline): SGHTA, FQGNSA. The CDR3 has 14 amino acids. Between the trimmed V and J ends, which lost 3 bases and 1 base, there was a span of 9 bases. CDR3 in amino acids: CASSLHAIQETQYF. The CDR3 nucleotides read TGTGCCAGCAGCTTGCACGCTATCCAAGAGACCCAGTACTTC.

This CDR3 is CASSLPLGLTDTQYF. In DNA form, the CDR3 reads TGTGCCAGCAGCTTACCCCTCGGCCTCACAGATACGCAGTATTTT. The chain is built from TRBV5-4 and TRBJ2-3, with D uncertain. This CDR3 has 15 amino acids. V was cut by 2 bases and J by 2 bases, with 12 bases left in between. Germline V lookup: CDR1 SGHNT, CDR2 YYREEE (reference sequence). Full variable domain (outside the CDR3, taken from reference TRBV5-4 and TRBJ2-3): ETGVTQSPTHLIKTRGQQVTLRCSSQSGHNTVSWYQQALGQGPQFIFQYYREEENGRGNFPPRFSGLQFPNYSSELNVNALELDDSALYLCASSLPLGLTDTQYFGPGTRLTVL.

The rearrangement joins TRBV29-1 to TRBJ2-5; 14 bases fit TRBD2. Germline loops: CDR1 SQVTM, CDR2 ANQGSEA. The trim removed 4 bases at V and 1 base at J, leaving 2 bases unmatched. CDR3 length equals 15 residues. CDR3 sequence: CSVATSGGAQETQYF. The DNA of the CDR3 is TGCAGCGTTGCGACTAGCGGGGGGGCCCAAGAGACCCAGTACTTC.

Only a few counts were recorded for this clonotype. V is TRBV11-2 and J is TRBJ2-4; D perhaps matches TRBD2 (6 bases). From germline, CDR1 is SGHAT and CDR2 FQNNGV. Trimming removed 1 base at V and 5 bases at J, with 12 bases between. CDR3 size: 15 residues. CDR3 coding DNA: TGTGCCAGCAGCTTAGGCCCGGGACTCGAAAACATTCAGTACTTC. Encoded protein: CASSLGPGLENIQYF.

Concerning this clonotype itself: The CDR3 end shows no conserved phenylalanine or tryptophan, and so a read error is likely. No DNA is shown, since the ends of the CDR3 on it are uncertain; the CDR3 is the one TCRdb lists. The chain recombines TRBV29-1 with TRBJ1-1; TRBD1 is taken as the D call from the table, unchecked against the DNA. Looked up from germline, CDR1 is SQVTM and CDR2 is ANQGSEA. The CDR3 is 9 amino acids long, termini counted. The CDR3 here is CSVGQGEMT.

This clonotype was recorded a few times. The chain has TRBV6-5 and TRBJ2-2; D is unclear. The CDR3 is 14 amino acids. The V gene's germline CDR1 is MNHEY and CDR2 SVGAGI. The V end was cut by 2 bases, the J end by 4 bases, with 8 bases between. As DNA, the CDR3 is TGTGCCAGCAGTTACGCGACTCCCACCGGGGAGCTGTTTTTT. Translated, it gives CASSYATPTGELFF.

This clonotype was detected a few times. This chain links TRBV7-9 with TRBJ2-7; TRBD1 might be the D (5 bases). The V end was cut by 3 bases, the J end by 11 bases, with 14 bases between. CDR3 length: 12 amino acids. CDR1 and CDR2 from the germline V gene are SEHNR and FQNEAQ (reference sequence). The CDR3 loop reads CASSFKRGPEYV. The CDR3 nucleotides read TGTGCCAGCAGCTTCAAAAGGGGTCCTGAGTACGTC.

The genes are TRBV29-1 and TRBJ2-3, with D uncertain. Germline-derived CDR1 and CDR2 are SQVTM and ANQGSEA. This CDR3 comprises 11 residues. Trimming stripped 4 bases from V and 4 bases from J, with 6 bases between. CDR3 bases: TGCAGCGTTGTTCCCCCAGATACGCAGTATTTT. This codes for CSVVPPDTQYF.

The rearrangement uses TRBV10-3 and TRBJ1-5, with TRBD1 matching over 7 bases. Germline lookup yields CDR1 ENHRY and CDR2 SYGVKD. The CDR3 has 13 residues. The J segment lost 4 bases and the V segment lost 3 bases, leaving 0 bases of the junction unmatched. The CDR3 is CAISDRGNQPQHF. CDR3 coding DNA: TGTGCCATCAGTGACAGGGGGAATCAGCCCCAGCATTTT.

This chain uses TRBV18 with TRBJ1-2; D is unresolved. The CDR3 covers 13 residues. V gave up 5 bases and J gave up 1 base, with 8 bases separating them. The germline gives CDR1 KGHSH, CDR2 LQKENI. CDR3 DNA: TGTGCCAGCTCAGAATCTTTTAACTATGGCTACACCTTC. Protein product: CASSESFNYGYTF.

The chain uses TRBV19 and TRBJ2-5, with 11 bases fitting TRBD2. The CDR3 is 16 amino acids. The V gene end was trimmed by 6 bases and the J gene end by 7 bases; junction bases not matched to a gene: 13. CDR1 is LNHDA and CDR2 is SQIVND in the germline V gene (reference sequence). Written as DNA, the CDR3 is TGTGCCAGTAGCTACACCTATAGCGGGGGGGCCGGGACCCAGTACTTC. Its protein product is CASSYTYSGGAGTQYF.

The V and J genes are TRBV28 and TRBJ2-2; possibly TRBD1 or TRBD2 for D (5 bases each). Trimming removed 7 bases at V and 4 bases at J, with 13 bases between. CDR3 size: 14 residues. Germline values: CDR1 MDHEN, CDR2 SYDVKM. CDR3 DNA: TGTGCCAGCACGACGGGGCAGAGCACCGGGGAGCTGTTTTTT. This sequence encodes CASTTGQSTGELFF. The variable domain in full, with the rest retrieved from reference TRBV28 and TRBJ2-2, is DVKVTQSSRYLVKRTGEKVFLECVQDMDHENMFWYRQDPGLGLRLIYFSYDVKMKEKGDIPEGYSVSREKKERFSLILESASTNQTSMYLCASTTGQSTGELFFGEGSRLTVL.

This clonotype was counted only a few times. J is TRBJ1-6 and V is TRBV27; a possible D gene is TRBD1 (5 bases). V shed 3 bases and J shed 11 bases, with 14 bases lying between them. Germline values: CDR1 MNHEY, CDR2 SMNVEV (reference sequence). This CDR3 is 14 amino acids long. CDR3 protein: CASSFTPPGTPLHF. The CDR3 region has the DNA TGTGCCAGCAGTTTTACCCCCCCAGGGACACCCCTCCACTTT.

This clonotype was seen a handful of times. This chain joins TRBV20-1 and TRBJ2-1, with 8 nucleotides matching TRBD2. The ends lost 0 bases at V and 2 bases at J; junction bases unmatched: 12. The CDR3 is 18 amino acids. CDR1 is DFQATT, CDR2 SNEGSKA, per germline (reference sequence). The CDR3 region is CSARDGGARGGPYNEQFF. The CDR3 DNA is TGCAGTGCTAGAGATGGAGGGGCTCGCGGGGGGCCCTACAATGAGCAGTTCTTC.

This clonotype was found a few times. The CDR3 loop is CASSDRSAESFTDTQYF. In DNA form, the CDR3 reads TGTGCCAGCAGTGACCGGAGCGCGGAGTCTTTCACAGATACGCAGTATTTT. V usage is TRBV25-1 and J usage is TRBJ2-3; no definite D call. The germline gives CDR1 MGHDK, CDR2 SYGVNS. The CDR3 runs to 17 residues. With 3 bases removed from V and 2 bases from J, the gap between germline ends came to 18 bases.

There are many counts of this clonotype. The chain recombines TRBV29-1 with TRBJ2-2; D may correspond to TRBD1 or TRBD2 (5 bases each). Germline V gene sequence: CDR1 SQVTM, CDR2 ANQGSEA. The CDR3 loop spans 15 amino acids. V lost 4 bases and J 0 bases, leaving 12 bases between the germline ends. The CDR3 spells CSVGLGTANTGELFF. CDR3 DNA sequence: TGCAGCGTTGGTCTCGGGACCGCGAACACCGGGGAGCTGTTTTTT.

The V call is TRBV5-4, the J call TRBJ1-1; 7 nucleotides line up with TRBD1. V shed 5 bases and J 1 base; nucleotides not matched to a gene: 8. Germline V gene lookup returns CDR1 SGHNT and CDR2 YYREEE (reference sequence). The CDR3 contains 15 residues. Here the CDR3 reads CASSLMAGGNTEAFF. The CDR3, as DNA: TGTGCCAGCAGTCTAATGGCAGGGGGGAACACTGAAGCTTTCTTT.

This chain connects TRBV7-6 to TRBJ2-5, with 11 bases fitting TRBD1. With 5 bases clipped from V and 5 bases from J, the junction kept 7 bases outside the gene matches. Germline CDR1 and CDR2: SGHVS and FNYEAQ. The CDR3 totals 15 residues. The CDR3 DNA follows: TGTGCCAGCAGCACAGCGGGACAGGGGGGCGAGACCCAGTACTTC. Translating it yields CASSTAGQGGETQYF.

This sequence joins TRBV5-1 and TRBJ2-4; D remains ambiguous. The V end lost 1 base, the J end lost 2 bases, and 10 bases lay between the germline ends. Germline V gives CDR1 SGHRS, CDR2 YFSETQ. The length of the CDR3 is 15 residues. Here the CDR3 DNA reads TGCGCCAGCAGCTTGTTTTTTGGCCCCAAAAACATTCAGTACTTC. Translated: CASSLFFGPKNIQYF.

There are a few counts of this clonotype. This chain links TRBV24-1 with TRBJ2-5, with 7 bases matching TRBD2. Germline assignment: CDR1 KGHDR and CDR2 SFDVKD. The CDR3 is made up of 15 amino acids. The junction had 10 bases not matched to a gene; V was cut back by 5 bases and J by 5 bases. The CDR3 coding sequence is TGTGCCACCAGTGTAGGGACTAACCTACACGAGACCCAGTACTTC. Translating gives CATSVGTNLHETQYF.

This clonotype has a count of ten or more. The chain has TRBV2 and TRBJ2-5, with 9 bases that match TRBD2. CDR1 is SNHLY, CDR2 FYNNEI, per germline. Unmatched junction bases numbered 12, after V lost 8 bases and J lost 5 bases. CDR3 length: 15 amino acids. The CDR3, as DNA: TGTGCCAGCGGGCGGAGTAGCGGGGGAGGGGAGACCCAGTACTTC. It specifies CASGRSSGGGETQYF.

This clonotype was picked up many times. The J gene is TRBJ2-1, the V gene TRBV3-1; perhaps D is TRBD1 or TRBD2 (5 bases each). CDR3 length equals 14 residues. Germline V gives CDR1 LGHDT, CDR2 YNNKEL (reference sequence). V lost 4 bases to trimming and J lost 7 bases, with 14 bases between them. The CDR3 is CASSPLGERNEQFF. CDR3 sequence (DNA): TGTGCCAGCAGCCCTCTAGGGGAGCGGAATGAGCAGTTCTTC.

The chain has TRBV20-1 and TRBJ2-7, with 8 bases fitting TRBD1. This CDR3 is built from 14 residues. Germline CDR1 DFQATT, CDR2 SNEGSKA (reference sequence). The V gene end was trimmed by 4 bases and the J gene end by 7 bases; junction bases not matched to a gene: 12. This chain's CDR3 is CSATDDRGVREQYF. CDR3 coding DNA: TGCAGTGCTACTGACGACAGGGGAGTGCGAGAGCAGTACTTC.

This clonotype has a handful of counts. The gene calls are TRBV19 and TRBJ2-1; D tentatively fits TRBD1 or TRBD2 (5 bases each). V gave up 5 bases and J gave up 8 bases, with 13 bases separating them. The CDR3 contains 13 residues. Germline V gene sequence: CDR1 LNHDA, CDR2 SQIVND (reference sequence). CDR3: CASSGLGVDEQFF. Here the CDR3 DNA reads TGTGCCAGTAGTGGGCTGGGGGTGGATGAGCAGTTCTTC.

Many counts were recorded for this clonotype. This chain joins TRBV5-1 and TRBJ1-3, with D possibly being TRBD1 (6 bases). In germline, CDR1 is SGHRS, CDR2 YFSETQ. V dropped 0 bases and J dropped 4 bases, with 11 bases sitting between them. The CDR3 is made up of 15 amino acids. CDR3 sequence (DNA): TGCGCCAGCAGCTTGGATTGGGGGCCCGGAAACACCATATATTTT. Protein product: CASSLDWGPGNTIYF.

V and J are TRBV10-3 and TRBJ2-5; TRBD2 aligns across 11 bases. With 2 bases clipped from V and 11 bases from J, the junction kept 7 bases outside the gene matches. CDR1 and CDR2 (germline): ENHRY, SYGVKD. This CDR3 has 14 residues. The CDR3 nucleotides read TGTGCCATCAGTGAGGCCCAACTAGCGGGGGAGCAGTACTTC. This encodes CAISEAQLAGEQYF.

There are a few counts of this clonotype. This chain connects TRBV6-2 or TRBV6-3 to TRBJ2-7; D gene unclear. This CDR3 is 13 amino acids long. The ends were cut back, 8 bases at V and 2 bases at J, with 13 bases in the middle. The germline V gene encodes CDR1 MNHEY and CDR2 SVGEGT. The CDR3 reads CASRADTPYEQYF. The CDR3 DNA follows: TGTGCCAGCCGCGCAGACACCCCCTACGAGCAGTACTTC.

The rearrangement joins TRBV20-1 to TRBJ1-4, with D tentatively TRBD1 (5 bases). The CDR3 spans 13 residues. V was cut by 5 bases and J by 3 bases, with 10 bases left in between. Germline CDR1 reads DFQATT; CDR2 reads SNEGSKA (reference sequence). The CDR3 DNA sequence: TGCAGTGCTTGGACACATCCTAATGAAAAACTGTTTTTT. It yields the protein CSAWTHPNEKLFF.

The chain recombines TRBV28 with TRBJ1-4; no definite D call. CDR3 length equals 13 residues. The germline gives CDR1 MDHEN, CDR2 SYDVKM. Trimming shortened V by 3 bases and J by 7 bases, and 9 bases separated the two germline ends. The CDR3 loop is CASSFVDLEKLFF. In DNA form, the CDR3 reads TGTGCCAGCAGTTTCGTCGACCTTGAAAAACTGTTTTTT. The complete variable domain, with remaining parts taken from reference TRBV28 and TRBJ1-4, reads DVKVTQSSRYLVKRTGEKVFLECVQDMDHENMFWYRQDPGLGLRLIYFSYDVKMKEKGDIPEGYSVSREKKERFSLILESASTNQTSMYLCASSFVDLEKLFFGSGTQLSVL.

The J gene is TRBJ1-2, the V gene TRBV12-3 or TRBV12-4; D is unclear. The CDR3 totals 12 residues. Trimming removed 6 bases from V and 4 bases from J, with 9 bases in between. The CDR3 spells CASRSEIYGYTF. In DNA, the CDR3 is TGTGCCAGCAGGTCGGAAATCTATGGCTACACCTTC.

There are a few counts of this clonotype. The chain employs TRBV11-2 and TRBJ2-3, with D unclear. Germline-derived CDR1 and CDR2 are SGHAT and FQNNGV. V dropped 1 base and J dropped 0 bases, with 11 bases sitting between them. This CDR3 has 16 amino acids. The CDR3 region is CASSLVSWGSTDTQYF. The CDR3, as DNA: TGTGCCAGCAGCTTAGTGTCCTGGGGAAGCACAGATACGCAGTATTTT.